A selection of T cell receptor beta chains follows, all from one sample in a study of blood T cell repertoires in COVID-19. Assay used: immunoSEQ multiplex PCR; TCRdb lists only in-frame clones, some missing. Of about 150,000 clones in the sample, roughly 88% are singletons; the top ten hold over 0.55%. Sequencing input: peripheral blood. All receptors derive from a man in his 60s with COVID-19, enrolled during active disease. Each CDR3 is given with its conserved first and last residue. The D gene is left open where the match is weak. Size tells how often a clone was seen (once, few, many) or the class of an expanded clone, and some rows leave it out.

CDR3	DNA	V	size	D	J
CASSLPGQGAHEQYF	TGTGCCAGCAGCTTACCGGGACAGGGGGCCCACGAGCAGTACTTC	TRBV7-2	.	TRBD1	TRBJ2-7
CASSQGGNTEAFF	TGTGCCAGCAGCCAAGGGGGGAACACTGAAGCTTTCTTT	TRBV11-2	.	.	TRBJ1-1
CASSLLRGTEAFF	TGTGCCAGCAGCCTCTTACGAGGGACTGAAGCTTTCTTT	TRBV7-8	.	.	TRBJ1-1
CAWRYRGGESKNIQYF	TGTGCCTGGAGATACCGAGGGGGAGAGTCCAAAAACATTCAGTACTTC	TRBV30	.	.	TRBJ2-4
CASGLGRRSYGYTF	TGTGCTAGTGGTTTGGGACGTAGGAGCTATGGCTACACCTTC	TRBV12-5	.	.	TRBJ1-2
CASSSRGLAASTDTQYF	TGTGCCAGCAGCTCGCGGGGACTAGCGGCAAGCACAGATACGCAGTATTTT	TRBV7-2	.	TRBD2	TRBJ2-3
CASSARTGTAAYNEQFF	TGTGCCAGCAGCGCGAGGACCGGGACTGCGGCCTACAATGAGCAGTTCTTC	TRBV9	.	.	TRBJ2-1
CASSFKPPQGYGYTF	TGTGCCAGCAGTTTCAAACCTCCACAGGGCTATGGCTACACCTTC	TRBV6-5	.	.	TRBJ1-2
CASSQSRRQGYSYEQYF	TGTGCCAGCAGCCAATCAAGGCGACAGGGCTACTCCTACGAGCAGTACTTC	TRBV14	.	TRBD1	TRBJ2-7
CASSQPGTEFDGYTF	TGTGCCAGCAGCCAACCCGGGACAGAATTTGATGGCTACACCTTC	TRBV11-3	.	TRBD1	TRBJ1-2
CASGQGVRTGELFF	TGTGCCAGCGGACAGGGGGTCCGTACCGGGGAGCTGTTTTTT	TRBV19	.	TRBD1	TRBJ2-2
CASSYSRWTAYEQYF	TGTGCCAGCAGTTACTCGCGCTGGACAGCATACGAGCAGTACTTC	TRBV6-6	.	.	TRBJ2-7
CASRRDRGETQYF	TGTGCCAGTCGCCGGGACAGGGGAGAGACCCAGTACTTC	TRBV18	once	TRBD1	TRBJ2-5
CASSLIASQGTEAFF	TGTGCCAGCAGCTTAATAGCCTCCCAAGGCACTGAAGCTTTCTTT	TRBV13	.	.	TRBJ1-1
CASTDSRTNYGYTF	TGTGCCAGCACTGACAGCAGAACTAACTATGGCTACACCTTC	TRBV19	.	.	TRBJ1-2
CASSFSGGNEAFF	TGTGCCAGCAGCTTCTCAGGGGGCAATGAAGCTTTCTTT	TRBV5-6	.	TRBD1	TRBJ1-1
CASSVPPGNNEQFF	TGTGCCAGCAGCGTACCCCCAGGAAACAATGAGCAGTTCTTC	TRBV9	.	.	TRBJ2-1
CATSRDEVRVGTLGLAAFF	TGTGCCACCAGCAGAGATGAGGTACGCGTCGGGACTCTCGGCCTAGCGGCTTTCTTT	TRBV15	.	.	TRBJ1-1
CASSQRGGREQYF	TGTGCCAGCAGCCAAAGGGGGGGAAGGGAGCAGTACTTC	TRBV14	.	.	TRBJ2-7
CASSQDLGANTEAFF	TGCGCCAGCAGCCAAGATCTGGGGGCGAACACTGAAGCTTTCTTT	TRBV4-3	.	.	TRBJ1-1
CSVGLAENTGELFF	TGCAGCGTTGGACTAGCGGAGAACACCGGGGAGCTGTTTTTT	TRBV29-1	.	TRBD2	TRBJ2-2
CASSQDPGLSQETQYF	TGCGCCAGCAGCCAAGATCCGGGACTATCTCAAGAGACCCAGTACTTC	TRBV4-1	.	TRBD2	TRBJ2-5
CSVRLAGRYNEQFF	TGCAGCGTTCGTCTAGCGGGGAGGTACAATGAGCAGTTCTTC	TRBV29-1	.	TRBD2	TRBJ2-1
CASSLGGQGAREQFF	TGCGCCAGCAGCTTGGGGGGACAGGGGGCCCGCGAGCAGTTCTTC	TRBV5-1	.	TRBD1	TRBJ2-1
CAISEGQGAYEQYF	TGTGCCATCAGTGAGGGACAGGGGGCCTACGAGCAGTACTTC	TRBV10-3	.	TRBD1	TRBJ2-7
CASSVGTDNSPLHF	TGTGCCAGCAGTGTAGGGACAGATAATTCACCCCTCCACTTT	TRBV25-1	.	TRBD1	TRBJ1-6
CASSLVRTIRDRGPGTQYF	TGTGCCAGCAGCTTAGTTCGGACTATACGGGACAGGGGACCGGGGACCCAGTACTTC	TRBV7-2	.	TRBD1	TRBJ2-5
CASSQWGRGPINEQFF	TGTGCCAGCAGCCAATGGGGCAGGGGTCCTATTAATGAGCAGTTCTTC	TRBV3-1/TRBV3-2	.	.	TRBJ2-1
CASSQGTGGSNQPQHF	TGTGCCAGCAGCCAAGGTACCGGGGGAAGCAATCAGCCCCAGCATTTT	TRBV3-1/TRBV3-2	.	.	TRBJ1-5
CATFRTGKNIQYF	TGTGCCACCTTTCGGACAGGGAAAAACATTCAGTACTTC	TRBV28	once	TRBD1	TRBJ2-4
CASSQGGGLSTEAFF	TGTGCCAGCAGCCAAGGTGGGGGCTTGAGCACTGAAGCTTTCTTT	TRBV14	.	.	TRBJ1-1
CASSYSRGLNQPQHF	TGTGCCAGCAGTTATAGCAGGGGTCTAAATCAGCCCCAGCATTTT	TRBV6-5	.	.	TRBJ1-5
CAWRRGVNTEAFF	TGTGCCTGGAGACGGGGGGTCAACACTGAAGCTTTCTTT	TRBV30	.	.	TRBJ1-1
CASRKLRDRDYYGYTF	TGTGCCAGTAGAAAGCTCCGGGACAGGGATTACTATGGCTACACCTTC	TRBV19	.	TRBD1	TRBJ1-2
CASSVAGLNSPLHF	TGTGCCAGCAGCGTGGCAGGCTTGAATTCACCCCTCCACTTT	TRBV7-6	.	.	TRBJ1-6
CASIMTGAHSNQPQHF	TGTGCCAGCATTATGACAGGCGCGCATAGCAATCAGCCCCAGCATTTT	TRBV28	few	.	TRBJ1-5
CASSGGDRPSGNTIYF	TGTGCCAGCAGCGGGGGGGACAGACCCTCTGGAAACACCATATATTTT	TRBV9	.	TRBD1	TRBJ1-3
CASSGTGDYGYTF	TGCGCCAGCAGTGGGACAGGGGACTATGGCTACACCTTC	TRBV10-2	.	TRBD1	TRBJ1-2
CASSVEGGRETQYF	TGTGCCAGCAGCGTAGAGGGAGGGCGGGAGACCCAGTACTTC	TRBV9	.	TRBD2	TRBJ2-5
CASRRNVLQTGIEKLFF	TGTGCCAGTAGAAGAAACGTACTACAAACGGGAATTGAAAAACTGTTTTTT	TRBV19	.	.	TRBJ1-4
CASSLAGHNQETQYF	TGTGCCAGCAGCTTAGCAGGGCACAACCAAGAGACCCAGTACTTC	TRBV7-3	.	.	TRBJ2-5
CASSIQIWEKLFF	TGTGCCAGCAGTATACAGATATGGGAAAAACTGTTTTTT	TRBV6-2/TRBV6-3	.	.	TRBJ1-4
CASSEGGGYGYTF	TGTGCCAGCAGTGAGGGGGGAGGTTATGGCTACACCTTC	TRBV6-1	once	.	TRBJ1-2
CASSSRDRGYNQPQHF	TGTGCCAGCAGTTCCCGGGACAGGGGGTACAATCAGCCCCAGCATTTT	TRBV27	few	TRBD1	TRBJ1-5
CASRPLRTGGSWTEAFF	TGTGCCAGCAGACCCCTTAGGACAGGGGGCTCGTGGACTGAAGCTTTCTTT	TRBV13	.	TRBD1	TRBJ1-1
CASRPGINSGNTIYF	TGTGCCAGTAGACCCGGGATCAACTCTGGAAACACCATATATTTT	TRBV19	few	.	TRBJ1-3
CASSHTGTGDQPQHF	TGTGCCAGCAGCCATACCGGGACAGGTGATCAGCCCCAGCATTTT	TRBV7-2	.	TRBD1	TRBJ1-5
CASSQTRQGGEQFF	TGTGCCAGCAGTCAGACCCGACAGGGCGGGGAGCAGTTCTTC	TRBV6-6	.	TRBD1	TRBJ2-1
CASSDSRRERAGELFF	TGTGCCAGCAGTGACTCGAGGCGGGAGCGCGCCGGGGAGCTGTTTTTT	TRBV6-4	few	TRBD2	TRBJ2-2
CASSSTGNYGYTF	TGCGCCAGCAGCTCGACAGGGAACTATGGCTACACCTTC	TRBV5-1	.	TRBD1	TRBJ1-2
CASSPRQVSYEQYF	TGTGCCAGCAGCCCTAGACAGGTTTCCTACGAGCAGTACTTC	TRBV7-2	.	.	TRBJ2-7
CASSLAGVSDTQYF	TGTGCCAGCAGCCTCGCGGGAGTGTCTGATACGCAGTATTTT	TRBV7-2	.	TRBD2	TRBJ2-3
CASSRHGQGDYEQYF	TGTGCCAGCAGTCGACATGGACAGGGGGACTACGAGCAGTACTTC	TRBV6-2/TRBV6-3	.	TRBD1	TRBJ2-7
CATSRDLQTYEQYF	TGTGCCACCAGCAGAGATCTACAGACCTACGAGCAGTACTTC	TRBV15	.	.	TRBJ2-7
CATRSWSSYEQYF	TGTGCCACCCGGAGCTGGAGCTCCTACGAGCAGTACTTC	TRBV2	few	.	TRBJ2-7
CASSLNQAVGTVDQPQHF	TGTGCCAGCAGTTTAAATCAGGCCGTTGGGACAGTGGATCAGCCCCAGCATTTT	TRBV28	.	TRBD1	TRBJ1-5
CATRHKDTSSNEAFF	TGTGCCACCAGACACAAGGACACCTCCTCAAATGAAGCTTTCTTT	TRBV24-1	.	.	TRBJ1-1
CASRSTGWAGQPQHF	TGTGCCAGCAGATCGACAGGGTGGGCGGGCCAGCCCCAGCATTTT	TRBV7-9	.	TRBD1	TRBJ1-5
CASSLIGDTEAFF	TGTGCCAGCAGTTTAATAGGGGACACTGAAGCTTTCTTT	TRBV6-2/TRBV6-3	.	.	TRBJ1-1